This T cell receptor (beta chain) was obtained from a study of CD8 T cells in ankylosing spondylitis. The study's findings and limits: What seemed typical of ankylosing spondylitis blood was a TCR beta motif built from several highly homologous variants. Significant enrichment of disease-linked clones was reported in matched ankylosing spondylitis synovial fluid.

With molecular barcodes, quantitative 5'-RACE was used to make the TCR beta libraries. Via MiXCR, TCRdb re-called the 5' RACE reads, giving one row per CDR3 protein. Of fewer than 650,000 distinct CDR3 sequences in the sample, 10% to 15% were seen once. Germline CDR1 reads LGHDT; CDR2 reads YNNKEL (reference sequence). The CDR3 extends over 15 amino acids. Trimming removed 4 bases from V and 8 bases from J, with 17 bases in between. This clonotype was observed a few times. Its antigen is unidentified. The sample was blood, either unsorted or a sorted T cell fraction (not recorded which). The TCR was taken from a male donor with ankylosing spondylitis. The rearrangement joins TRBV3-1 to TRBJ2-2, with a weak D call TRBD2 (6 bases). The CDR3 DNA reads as TGTGCCAGCAGCCCTCGGGGTAGCGGAAGTGGGGAGCTGTTTTTT. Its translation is CASSPRGSGSGELFF.